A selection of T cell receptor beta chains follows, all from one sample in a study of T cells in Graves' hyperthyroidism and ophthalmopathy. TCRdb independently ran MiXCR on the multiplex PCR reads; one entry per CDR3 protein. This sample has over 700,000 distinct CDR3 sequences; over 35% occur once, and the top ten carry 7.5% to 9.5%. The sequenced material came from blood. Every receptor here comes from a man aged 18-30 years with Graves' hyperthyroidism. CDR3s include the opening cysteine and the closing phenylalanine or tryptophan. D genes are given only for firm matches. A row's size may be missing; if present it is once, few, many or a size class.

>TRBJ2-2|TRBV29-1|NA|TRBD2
CSVPGLAVNTGELFF
TGCAGCGTCCCGGGACTAGCGGTTAACACCGGGGAGCTGTTTTTT
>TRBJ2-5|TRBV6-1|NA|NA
CASSQHVEETQYF
TGTGCCAGCAGTCAGCATGTAGAAGAGACCCAGTACTTC
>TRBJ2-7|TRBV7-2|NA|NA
CASSLELGHYEQYF
TGTGCCAGCAGCTTAGAACTCGGGCACTACGAGCAGTACTTC
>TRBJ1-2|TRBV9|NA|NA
CASSAGSQAVFYGYTF
TGTGCCAGCAGCGCAGGGAGTCAGGCGGTATTCTATGGCTACACCTTC
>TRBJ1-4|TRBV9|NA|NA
CASSVREGDPGEKLFF
TGTGCCAGCAGCGTAAGGGAAGGGGATCCGGGAGAAAAACTGTTTTTT
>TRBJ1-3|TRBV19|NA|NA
CASSIDRMAGNAIYF
TGTGCCAGCAGTATAGATCGGATGGCTGGAAACGCCATATATTTT
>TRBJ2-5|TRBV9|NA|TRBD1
CASRTRDRGRRETQYF
TGTGCCAGCAGGACCCGGGACAGGGGCCGCCGGGAGACCCAGTACTTC
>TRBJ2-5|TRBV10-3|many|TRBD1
CAISPAGTGIETQYF
TGTGCCATCAGCCCCGCCGGGACAGGGATCGAGACCCAGTACTTC
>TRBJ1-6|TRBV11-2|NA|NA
CASSSPIDLGGVFQSPLHF
TGTGCCAGCAGCTCTCCTATAGACCTGGGGGGTGTATTCCAATCACCCCTCCACTTT
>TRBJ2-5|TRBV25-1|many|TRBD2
CASSPSWLAENLAQTQYF
TGTGCCAGCAGTCCCTCCTGGCTAGCGGAAAACCTTGCGCAGACCCAGTACTTC
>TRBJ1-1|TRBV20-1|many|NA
CSALSTEAFF
TGCAGTGCCCTATCAACTGAAGCTTTCTTT
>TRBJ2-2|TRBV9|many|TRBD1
CASSARQGVNGELFF
TGTGCCAGCAGCGCCAGACAGGGCGTGAACGGGGAGCTGTTTTTT
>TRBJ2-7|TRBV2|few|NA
CASSEGGSRYEQYF
TGTGCCAGCAGTGAAGGGGGCTCGCGGTACGAGCAGTACTTC
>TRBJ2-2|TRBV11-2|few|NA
CASSFYPANTGELFF
TGTGCCAGCAGCTTTTACCCCGCCAACACCGGGGAGCTGTTTTTT
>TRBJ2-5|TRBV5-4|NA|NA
CASKGYPKTQYF
TGTGCCAGCAAGGGCTATCCGAAGACCCAGTACTTC
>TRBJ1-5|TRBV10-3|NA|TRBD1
CAIRAGGTGSNQPQHF
TGTGCCATCAGGGCAGGGGGAACGGGTAGCAATCAGCCCCAGCATTTT
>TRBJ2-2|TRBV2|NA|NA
CASSDSTEFF
TGTGCCAGCAGTGATTCTACAGAGTTTTTT
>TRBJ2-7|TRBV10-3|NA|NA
CAISEGWGKQYF
TGTGCCATCAGTGAAGGATGGGGAAAGCAGTACTTC
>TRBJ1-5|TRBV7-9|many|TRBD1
CASSDDRERNQPQHF
TGTGCCAGCAGTGACGACAGGGAGCGCAATCAGCCCCAGCATTTT
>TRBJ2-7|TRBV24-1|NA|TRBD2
CATKGRGTSGNREQYF
TGTGCCACCAAAGGCCGAGGGACTAGCGGGAATCGCGAGCAGTACTTC
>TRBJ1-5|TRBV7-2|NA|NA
CASSLGTAAYSNQPQHF
TGTGCCAGCAGCTTAGGGACAGCCGCTTATAGCAATCAGCCCCAGCATTTT
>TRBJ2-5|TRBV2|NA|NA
CASRRATGAQETQYF
TGTGCCAGCAGGAGGGCGACAGGAGCCCAAGAGACCCAGTACTTC
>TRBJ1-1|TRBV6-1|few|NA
CASTSGWGTEAFF
TGTGCCAGCACCTCAGGGTGGGGAACTGAAGCTTTCTTT
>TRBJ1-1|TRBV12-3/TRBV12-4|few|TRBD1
CASRLGTGGTEAFF
TGTGCCAGCAGACTAGGGACAGGGGGCACTGAAGCTTTCTTT
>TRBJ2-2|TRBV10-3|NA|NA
CAISLGDTGELFF
TGTGCCATCAGTTTAGGAGACACCGGGGAGCTGTTTTTT
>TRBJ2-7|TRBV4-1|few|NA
CASSQDRGARGEQYF
TGCGCCAGCAGCCAAGATCGAGGAGCCAGAGGGGAGCAGTACTTC
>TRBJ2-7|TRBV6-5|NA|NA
CASRGAGGSYEQYF
TGTGCCAGCAGAGGGGCGGGCGGTAGCTACGAGCAGTACTTC
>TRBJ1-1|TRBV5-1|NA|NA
CASSQATGRSQNTEAFF
TGCGCCAGCAGTCAAGCAACGGGACGGTCCCAGAACACTGAAGCTTTCTTT
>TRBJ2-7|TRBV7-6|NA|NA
CASSLGFKRAGEQYF
TGTGCCAGCAGCTTGGGGTTTAAGAGGGCCGGAGAGCAGTACTTC
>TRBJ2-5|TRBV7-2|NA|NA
CASSFWGRNQETQYF
TGTGCCAGCAGCTTCTGGGGGAGGAACCAAGAGACCCAGTACTTC
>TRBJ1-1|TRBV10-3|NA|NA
CASSLYRPPTYPGAFF
TGTGCCAGCAGTTTATACCGGCCCCCCACATACCCTGGAGCTTTCTTT
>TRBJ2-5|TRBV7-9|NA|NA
CASSAPGSVQAGTQYF
TGTGCCAGCAGCGCGCCGGGTAGCGTCCAAGCAGGGACCCAGTACTTC
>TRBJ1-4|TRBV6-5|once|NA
CASSQAAGANEKLFF
TGTGCCAGCAGCCAGGCGGCGGGGGCTAATGAAAAACTGTTTTTT
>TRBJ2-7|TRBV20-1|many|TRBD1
CSAMTGSYEQYF
TGCAGTGCAATGACAGGGTCCTACGAGCAGTACTTC
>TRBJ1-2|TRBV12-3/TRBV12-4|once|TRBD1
CASSYRGRDYGYTF
TGTGCCAGCAGCTACAGGGGGCGCGACTATGGCTACACCTTC
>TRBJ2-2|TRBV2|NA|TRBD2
CASSRGAGAYTGELFF
TGTGCCAGCAGTAGGGGAGCGGGGGCATACACCGGGGAGCTGTTTTTT
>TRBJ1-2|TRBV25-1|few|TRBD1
CASSPPGQGFYGYTF
TGTGCCAGCTCACCTCCGGGACAGGGGTTCTATGGCTACACCTTC
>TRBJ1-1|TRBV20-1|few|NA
CSASWGIEPTEAFF
TGCAGTGCTAGTTGGGGTATTGAGCCCACTGAAGCTTTCTTT
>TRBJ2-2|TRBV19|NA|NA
CASSMASRELFF
TGTGCCAGTAGTATGGCTAGCCGGGAGCTGTTTTTT
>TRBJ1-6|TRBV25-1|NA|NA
CASSEGWRESPLHF
TGTGCCAGCAGTGAAGGCTGGAGAGAGTCACCCCTCCACTTT
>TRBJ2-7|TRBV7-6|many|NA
CASSEGLSYEQYF
TGTGCCAGCAGTGAAGGACTATCCTACGAGCAGTACTTC
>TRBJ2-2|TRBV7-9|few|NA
CASSLARTVNTGELFF
TGTGCCAGCAGCTTGGCGCGGACAGTTAACACCGGGGAGCTGTTTTTT
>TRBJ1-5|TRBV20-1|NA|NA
CSARRGQGQPQHF
TGCAGTGCTAGGCGGGGGCAAGGGCAGCCCCAGCATTTT